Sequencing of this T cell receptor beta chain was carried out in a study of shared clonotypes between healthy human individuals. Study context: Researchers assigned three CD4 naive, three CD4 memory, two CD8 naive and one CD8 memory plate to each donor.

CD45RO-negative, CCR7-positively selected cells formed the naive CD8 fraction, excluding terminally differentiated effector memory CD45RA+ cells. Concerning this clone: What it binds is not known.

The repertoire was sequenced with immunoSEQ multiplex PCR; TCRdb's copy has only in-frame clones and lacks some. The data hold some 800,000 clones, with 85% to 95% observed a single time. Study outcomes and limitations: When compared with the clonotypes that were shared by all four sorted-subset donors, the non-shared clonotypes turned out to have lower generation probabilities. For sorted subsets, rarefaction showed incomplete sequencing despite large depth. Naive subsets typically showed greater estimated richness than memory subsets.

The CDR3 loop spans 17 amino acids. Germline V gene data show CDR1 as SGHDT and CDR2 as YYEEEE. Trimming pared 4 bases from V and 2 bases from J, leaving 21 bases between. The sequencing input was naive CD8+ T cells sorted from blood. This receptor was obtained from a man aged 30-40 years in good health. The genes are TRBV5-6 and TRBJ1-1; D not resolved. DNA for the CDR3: TGTGCCAGCAGCGATGGCACGCAACCCCGGAAAAACACTGAAGCTTTCTTT. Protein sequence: CASSDGTQPRKNTEAFF.